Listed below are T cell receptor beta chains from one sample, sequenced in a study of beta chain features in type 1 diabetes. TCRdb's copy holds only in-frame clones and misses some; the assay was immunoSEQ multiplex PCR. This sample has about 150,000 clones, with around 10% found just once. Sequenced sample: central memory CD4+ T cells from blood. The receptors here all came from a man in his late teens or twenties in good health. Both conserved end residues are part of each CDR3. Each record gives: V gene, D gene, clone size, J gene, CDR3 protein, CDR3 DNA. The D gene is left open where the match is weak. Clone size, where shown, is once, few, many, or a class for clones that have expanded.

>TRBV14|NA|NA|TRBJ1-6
CASSRVVGGNSPLHF
TGTGCCAGCAGCCGCGTTGTGGGGGGAAATTCACCCCTCCACTTT
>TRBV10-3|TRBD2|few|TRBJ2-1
CAISGKRDGNEQFF
TGTGCCATCAGTGGGAAGCGGGATGGGAATGAGCAGTTCTTC
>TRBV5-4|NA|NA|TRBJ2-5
CASSLGASRQETQYF
TGTGCCAGCAGCTTGGGTGCTAGCCGACAAGAGACCCAGTACTTC
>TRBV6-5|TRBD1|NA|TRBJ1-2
CASGNRGLGYGYTF
TGTGCCAGCGGAAACAGGGGGCTAGGTTATGGCTACACCTTC
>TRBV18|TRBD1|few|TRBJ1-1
CASSEWTGVDTEAFF
TGTGCCAGCTCAGAATGGACAGGGGTAGACACTGAAGCTTTCTTT
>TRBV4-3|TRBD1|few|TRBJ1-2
CASSPRGTGDGYTF
TGCGCCAGCAGCCCGCGAGGGACAGGGGATGGCTACACCTTC
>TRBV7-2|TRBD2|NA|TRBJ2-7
CASSPSSGGRYEQYF
TGTGCCAGCAGCCCGTCTAGCGGGGGTCGGTACGAGCAGTACTTC
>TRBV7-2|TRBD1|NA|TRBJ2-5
CASSGTGRTQYF
TGTGCCAGCAGCGGGACAGGGCGGACCCAGTACTTC
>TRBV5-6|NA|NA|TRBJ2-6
CASSFRGAGANVLTF
TGTGCCAGCAGCTTCAGGGGTGCTGGGGCCAACGTCCTGACTTTC
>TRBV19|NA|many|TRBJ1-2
CASSIYRDTSFAGYTF
TGTGCCAGTAGTATCTACCGGGACACCAGCTTCGCTGGCTACACCTTC
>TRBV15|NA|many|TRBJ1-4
CATSRAARDEKLFF
TGTGCCACCAGCAGAGCAGCCAGAGATGAAAAACTGTTTTTT
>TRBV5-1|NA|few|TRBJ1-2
CASSPDWDRGYTF
TGCGCCAGCAGCCCCGACTGGGATAGGGGCTACACCTTC
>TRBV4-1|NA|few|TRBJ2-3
CASSQVADTQYF
TGCGCCAGCAGCCAAGTGGCAGATACGCAGTATTTT
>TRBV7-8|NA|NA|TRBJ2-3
CASSSRRVFGADTQYF
TGTGCCAGCAGCTCCCGCAGGGTATTTGGGGCAGATACGCAGTATTTT
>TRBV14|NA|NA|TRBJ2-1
CASSQEFQNEQFF
TGTGCCAGCAGCCAAGAATTTCAGAATGAGCAGTTCTTC
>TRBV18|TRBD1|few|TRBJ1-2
CASSRGQQTYGYTF
TGTGCCAGCTCACGGGGACAGCAGACCTATGGCTACACCTTC
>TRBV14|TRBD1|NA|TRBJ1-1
CASSQLAGQGNTEAFF
TGTGCCAGCAGCCAACTGGCGGGACAGGGGAACACTGAAGCTTTCTTT
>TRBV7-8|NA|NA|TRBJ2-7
CASSPDSGEQYF
TGTGCCAGCAGCCCGGACAGTGGCGAGCAGTACTTC
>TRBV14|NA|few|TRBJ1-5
CASSQDLRQPQHF
TGTGCCAGCAGCCAAGATCTGCGTCAGCCCCAGCATTTT
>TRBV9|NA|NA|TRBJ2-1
CASSVLMDLHEQFF
TGTGCCAGCAGCGTATTGATGGATCTCCATGAGCAGTTCTTC
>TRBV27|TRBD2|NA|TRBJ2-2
CASNRRQWTSGRVNTGELFF
TGTGCCAGCAACCGAAGACAATGGACTAGCGGGAGAGTAAACACCGGGGAGCTGTTTTTT
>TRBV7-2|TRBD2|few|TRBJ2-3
CASSLVGSGSEFTDTQYF
TGTGCCAGCAGCTTAGTGGGTAGCGGGAGCGAGTTTACAGATACGCAGTATTTT
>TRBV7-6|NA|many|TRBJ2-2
CASSLQTKTGELFF
TGTGCCAGCAGCTTACAGACCAAGACCGGGGAGCTGTTTTTT
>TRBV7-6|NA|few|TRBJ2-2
CASSSAGTGELFF
TGTGCCAGCAGCTCAGCGGGCACCGGGGAGCTGTTTTTT
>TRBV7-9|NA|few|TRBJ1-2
CASSSSGGQGGYTF
TGTGCCAGCAGCTCCTCCGGAGGGCAAGGAGGCTACACCTTC
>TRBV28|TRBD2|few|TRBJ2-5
CASSWTSGFFKTQYF
TGTGCCAGCAGTTGGACTAGCGGGTTCTTTAAGACCCAGTACTTC
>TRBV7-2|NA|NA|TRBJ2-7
CASSSDRRYEQYF
TGTGCCAGCAGCTCGGACCGCCGCTACGAGCAGTACTTC
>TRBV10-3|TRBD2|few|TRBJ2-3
CAIGRAGGGTDTQYF
TGTGCCATCGGGAGGGCGGGAGGTGGCACAGATACGCAGTATTTT
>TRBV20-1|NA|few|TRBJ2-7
CSARVGYEQYF
TGCAGTGCTAGAGTTGGCTACGAGCAGTACTTC
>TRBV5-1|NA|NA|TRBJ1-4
CASSLDPRAANEKLFF
TGCGCCAGCAGCTTGGATCCCCGGGCGGCTAATGAAAAACTGTTTTTT
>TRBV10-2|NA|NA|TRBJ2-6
CASSEGYSGANVLTF
TGCGCCAGCAGTGAAGGTTACTCTGGGGCCAACGTCCTGACTTTC
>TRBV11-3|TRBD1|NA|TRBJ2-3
CASSRDRGADTQYF
TGTGCCAGCAGCCGCGACAGGGGCGCAGATACGCAGTATTTT
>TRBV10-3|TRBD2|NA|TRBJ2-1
CAISESATSGNNEQFF
TGTGCCATCAGTGAGTCGGCGACTAGCGGGAACAATGAGCAGTTCTTC
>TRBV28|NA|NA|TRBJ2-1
CASSTSIRDISYNEQFF
TGTGCCAGCAGTACCTCTATTCGGGACATCTCCTACAATGAGCAGTTCTTC
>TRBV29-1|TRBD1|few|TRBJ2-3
CSVERDREDTQYF
TGCAGCGTTGAACGAGACAGGGAAGATACGCAGTATTTT
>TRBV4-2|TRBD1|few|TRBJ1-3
CASSQGPGQGLSSGNTIYF
TGTGCCAGCAGCCAAGGCCCGGGACAGGGTCTAAGCTCTGGAAACACCATATATTTT
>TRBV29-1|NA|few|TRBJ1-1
CSSPGIANTEAFF
TGCAGCTCTCCCGGGATAGCGAACACTGAAGCTTTCTTT
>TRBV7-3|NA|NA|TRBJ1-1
CASSPFVNTEAFF
TGTGCCAGCAGCCCGTTTGTGAACACTGAAGCTTTCTTT
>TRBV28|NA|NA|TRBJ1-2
CASSLTYGYTF
TGTGCCAGCAGTTTAACCTATGGCTACACCTTC
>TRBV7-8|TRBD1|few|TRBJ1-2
CASSLAHLDRGNGYTF
TGTGCCAGCAGCTTAGCGCACCTGGACAGGGGAAATGGCTACACCTTC
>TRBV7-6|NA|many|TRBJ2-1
CASSLSAISYNEQFF
TGTGCCAGCAGCCTTAGCGCAATCTCCTACAATGAGCAGTTCTTC
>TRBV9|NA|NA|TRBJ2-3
CASSVRHTTDTQYF
TGTGCCAGCAGCGTACGGCACACCACAGATACGCAGTATTTT
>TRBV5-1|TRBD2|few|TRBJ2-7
CASSPSGLASYEQYF
TGCGCCAGCAGCCCGTCGGGACTAGCTTCTTACGAGCAGTACTTC
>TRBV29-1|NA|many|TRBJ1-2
CSVGAGTFGYTF
TGCAGCGTTGGGGCGGGGACGTTTGGCTACACCTTC
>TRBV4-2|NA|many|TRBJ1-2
CASSQDFSYGYTF
TGTGCCAGCAGCCAAGATTTCAGCTATGGCTACACCTTC
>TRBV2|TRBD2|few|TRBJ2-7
CASTKRPGTSGAYEQYF
TGTGCCAGCACTAAGCGACCGGGGACTAGCGGGGCATACGAGCAGTACTTC
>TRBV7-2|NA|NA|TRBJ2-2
CASSLGRSAGELFF
TGTGCCAGCAGCTTAGGTCGATCGGCCGGGGAGCTGTTTTTT
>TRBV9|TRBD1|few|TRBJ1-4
CASSVDRGQSEKLFF
TGTGCCAGCAGCGTGGACAGGGGGCAAAGTGAAAAACTGTTTTTT
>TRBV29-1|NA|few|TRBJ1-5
CSPTDPMPRGVKNSNQPQHF
TGCAGCCCCACCGATCCCATGCCACGGGGCGTGAAAAATAGCAATCAGCCCCAGCATTTT
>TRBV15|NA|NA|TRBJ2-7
CATSRLRGAPYEQYF
TGTGCCACCAGCAGACTCCGCGGGGCCCCCTACGAGCAGTACTTC
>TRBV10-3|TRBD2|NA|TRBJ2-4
CAISELAQAKNIQYF
TGTGCCATCAGTGAACTAGCGCAGGCCAAAAACATTCAGTACTTC
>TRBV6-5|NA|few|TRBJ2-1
CASSRRDEQFF
TGTGCCAGCAGTCGACGGGATGAGCAGTTCTTC
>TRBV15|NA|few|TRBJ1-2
CATSRESYGYTF
TGTGCCACCAGCAGAGAAAGCTATGGCTACACCTTC
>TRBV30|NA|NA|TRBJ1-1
CAWSRRSSTEAFF
TGTGCCTGGAGCCGGCGGTCCTCCACTGAAGCTTTCTTT